This TCR beta chain was identified in a study of T cell repertoires in cytomegalovirus infection. The length of the CDR3 is 14 residues. Trimming took 3 bases from V and 0 from J; bases not matched to a gene: 2. The germline V gene encodes CDR1 MNHNY and CDR2 SVGAGI (reference sequence). MiXCR was run by TCRdb on the reads, yielding one entry per CDR3 protein. The sample consists of about 150,000 distinct CDR3 sequences, about a quarter of them appearing once. This clonotype has ten or more counts. V usage is TRBV6-6 and J usage is TRBJ2-7; 7 bases fit TRBD2. The sample taken for sequencing was PBMCs. The receptor's source is a human donor in good health (CMV status not recorded). Some clones in this sample may be carry-over from other donors' samples. In DNA form, the CDR3 reads TGTGCCAGCAGTTATACTAGCGTCTCCTACGAGCAGTACTTC. Encoded protein: CASSYTSVSYEQYF.